A single sample is the source of the 30 T cell receptor beta chains below, sequenced in a study of cytomegalovirus exposure and HLA in healthy donors. The PCR used 60 Vbeta and 13 Jbeta primers. Repertoires were generated with immunoSEQ multiplex PCR, while TCRdb's copy carries only in-frame clones and drops some. The table includes 90,000 to 150,000 clones, around 80% detected once. The sample comprised PBMCs. These receptors all stem from a woman between 18 and 29 years old in good health and CMV-seronegative.

This clone was counted only a few times. The rearrangement joins TRBV14 to TRBJ1-1, with 11 bases aligning to TRBD1. The CDR3 is 18 amino acids. J was trimmed by 4 bases and V by 0 bases; bases with no gene match: 10. CDR1 and CDR2 (germline): SGHDN, FVKESK. CDR3 DNA sequence: TGTGCCAGCAGCCAAGAAGGGGGCCGGGACAGGGGGGTCACTGAAGCTTTCTTT. This sequence encodes CASSQEGGRDRGVTEAFF.

The chain employs TRBV5-4 and TRBJ1-1; D remains ambiguous. V dropped 3 bases and J dropped 4 bases, with 13 bases sitting between them. The CDR3 covers 14 residues. Germline V gene sequence: CDR1 SGHNT, CDR2 YYREEE (reference sequence). The CDR3 nucleotides read TGTGCCAGCAGCTCCCAACGAGGTGGCACTGAAGCTTTCTTT. Encoded protein: CASSSQRGGTEAFF.

This chain links TRBV6-5 with TRBJ1-6, with 7 bases matching TRBD1. The J segment lost 5 bases and the V segment lost 2 bases, leaving 0 bases of the junction unmatched. Germline V lookup: CDR1 MNHEY, CDR2 SVGAGI. The CDR3 consists of 14 residues. The CDR3 coding sequence is TGTGCCAGCAGTTACGGGACAGATAATTCACCCCTCCACTTT. It yields the protein CASSYGTDNSPLHF.

The V gene is TRBV5-1, the J gene TRBJ1-2; the match to TRBD1 covers 12 bases. This CDR3 is 15 amino acids long. Germline lookup yields CDR1 SGHRS and CDR2 YFSETQ. J was trimmed by 8 bases and V by 4 bases; bases with no gene match: 9. CDR3 DNA sequence: TGCGCCAGCAGCGCCGGGACAGGGGGCGCCGAGGGCTACACCTTC. Its translation is CASSAGTGGAEGYTF.

Only one count was recorded for this clone. This sequence joins TRBV7-9 and TRBJ2-3; D is ambiguous. Germline CDR1 is SEHNR and CDR2 is FQNEAQ (reference sequence). The V and J ends lost 5 bases and 12 bases respectively, with 12 bases between them. This CDR3 comprises 11 residues. The CDR3 DNA follows: TGTGCCAGCAGCGCCCTAAACAGACAGTATTTT. This gives the protein CASSALNRQYF. The complete variable domain, with remaining parts taken from reference TRBV7-9 and TRBJ2-3, reads DTGVSQNPRHKITKRGQNVTFRCDPISEHNRLYWYRQTLGQGPEFLTYFQNEAQLEKSRLLSDRFSAERPKGSFSTLEIQRTEQGDSAMYLCASSALNRQYFGPGTRLTVL.

CDR3 region: CASSLTGQGEAFF. DNA for the CDR3: TGTGCCAGCAGCTTAACGGGACAGGGTGAAGCTTTCTTT. The chain joins TRBV5-4 to TRBJ1-1; TRBD1 agrees at 9 bases. V dropped 2 bases and J dropped 7; count of bases not matched to a gene: 3. The CDR3 sequence is 13 residues long. Germline assignment: CDR1 SGHNT and CDR2 YYREEE (reference sequence). The whole variable domain, remainder taken from reference TRBV5-4 and TRBJ1-1, is ETGVTQSPTHLIKTRGQQVTLRCSSQSGHNTVSWYQQALGQGPQFIFQYYREEENGRGNFPPRFSGLQFPNYSSELNVNALELDDSALYLCASSLTGQGEAFFGQGTRLTVV.

The chain employs TRBV11-2 and TRBJ2-5, with 9 nucleotides matching TRBD1. With V trimmed by 2 bases and J by 4 bases, 5 bases remained unmatched. The CDR3 contains 15 residues. The germline gives CDR1 SGHAT, CDR2 FQNNGV. The CDR3 region has the DNA TGTGCCAGCAGCTTATTACAGGGGGCAGGAGAGACCCAGTACTTC. Translating gives CASSLLQGAGETQYF.

The V and J genes are TRBV12-1 and TRBJ2-7; the table's D call, TRBD2, was not checked against the DNA. TRBV12-1 is a recognized pseudogene. The CDR3 is 13 amino acids. CDR3 protein: CASSPLRAGEQYF. The CDR3 DNA reads as TGTGCCAGCAGCCCCCTCCGAGCGGGGGAGCAGTACTTC.

The chain links TRBV19 to TRBJ1-6; D remains ambiguous. CDR3 length equals 15 residues. The V gene's germline CDR1 is LNHDA and CDR2 SQIVND (reference sequence). Trimming pared 2 bases from V and 9 bases from J, leaving 14 bases between. The CDR3 loop reads CASSIPGVNTSPLHF. In nucleotides, the CDR3 is TGTGCCAGTAGTATACCCGGTGTAAATACTTCACCCCTCCACTTT.

The chain uses TRBV7-2 and TRBJ1-1, with 10 bases that match TRBD1. Germline CDR1 reads SGHTA; CDR2 reads FQGNSA. The junction had 11 bases not matched to a gene; V was cut back by 3 bases and J by 10 bases. The CDR3 is 15 amino acids. The chain's CDR3 is CASSFSPGQGSSAFF. For the CDR3, the DNA is TGTGCCAGCAGCTTTTCCCCGGGACAGGGGTCGTCAGCTTTCTTT.

The chain's CDR3 is CASSQDPTGVPYEQYF. Written as DNA, the CDR3 is TGCGCCAGCAGCCAAGATCCGACGGGAGTCCCCTACGAGCAGTACTTC. The chain employs TRBV4-1 and TRBJ2-5, with D possibly being TRBD2 (6 bases). The J call may not be correct, given that the DNA end is closer to TRBJ2-7. Germline lookup yields CDR1 MGHRA and CDR2 YSYEKL. The CDR3 contains 16 residues.

V is TRBV5-6 and J is TRBJ1-2; no firm D call. The CDR3 contains 13 residues. The V end was cut by 2 bases, the J end by 7 bases, with 12 bases between. Germline loops: CDR1 SGHDT, CDR2 YYEEEE. CDR3 sequence: CASSFRILVGYTF. CDR3 bases: TGTGCCAGCAGCTTCAGAATTCTTGTTGGCTACACCTTC.

This chain joins TRBV29-1 and TRBJ2-3; 13 bases fit TRBD2. V shed 7 bases, J shed 6 bases, and the junction held 7 bases outside the gene matches. Per germline, CDR1 SQVTM and CDR2 ANQGSEA. This CDR3 has 14 residues. Here the CDR3 reads CSDGLAGERDTQYF. For the CDR3, the DNA is TGCAGCGATGGACTAGCGGGAGAACGGGATACGCAGTATTTT.

The chain uses TRBV5-4 and TRBJ1-1; perhaps TRBD1 as D (5 bases). Trimming pared 4 bases from V and 8 bases from J, leaving 18 bases between. CDR1 SGHNT and CDR2 YYREEE come from the germline V gene (reference sequence). The CDR3 runs 14 residues. CDR3 region: CASSPVQGKAEAFF. CDR3 bases: TGTGCCAGCAGCCCCGTCCAGGGCAAAGCCGAAGCTTTCTTT.

The V and J genes are TRBV5-1 and TRBJ1-1; possibly TRBD1 for D (5 bases). This CDR3 is built from 15 residues. The germline V and J ends were trimmed by 0 bases and 1 base, with 10 bases remaining between them. Germline CDR1 and CDR2: SGHRS and YFSETQ. In nucleotides, the CDR3 is TGCGCCAGCAGCTTGGGTTTCGGGGGGAACACTGAAGCTTTCTTT. Its translation is CASSLGFGGNTEAFF.

This chain uses TRBV5-1 with TRBJ1-4; possible D gene TRBD1, 5 bases. Germline CDR1 reads SGHRS; CDR2 reads YFSETQ. The CDR3 length is 15 residues. V shed 0 bases and J shed 10 bases, with 16 bases lying between them. The CDR3 bases are TGCGCCAGCAGCTTGGGGCCGTTGGGTAGGGGAAAACTGTTTTTT. It translates to CASSLGPLGRGKLFF.

The chain employs TRBV30 and TRBJ2-7; TRBD1 might be the D (5 bases). Germline assignment: CDR1 GTSNPN and CDR2 SVGIG (reference sequence). This CDR3 is 18 amino acids long. Trimming removed 1 base at V and 7 bases at J, with 29 bases between. The DNA of the CDR3 is TGTGCCTGGAGTGATGTCGGTGGGCCTGGCGGACAAAACGGGGAGCAGTACTTC. It encodes CAWSDVGGPGGQNGEQYF.

This chain links TRBV15 with TRBJ2-5; possible D gene TRBD2, 5 bases. The better agreement between TRBJ2-7 and the DNA end casts doubt on the J call. The germline gives CDR1 LNHNV, CDR2 YYDKDF (reference sequence). The CDR3 contains 13 residues. CDR3 sequence: CATSRDGGYEQYF. The DNA for the CDR3 is TGTGCCACCAGCAGAGATGGAGGCTACGAGCAGTACTTC.

J is TRBJ1-1 and V is TRBV18; no definite D call. V was cut by 1 base and J by 1 base, with 10 bases left in between. There are 15 residues in the CDR3. CDR1 KGHSH and CDR2 LQKENI come from the germline V gene. The chain's CDR3 is CASSPRGGGNTEAFF. The CDR3 DNA reads TGTGCCAGCTCACCACGGGGTGGAGGGAACACTGAAGCTTTCTTT.

V and J are TRBV19 and TRBJ1-2; 7 bases line up with TRBD1. Looked up from germline, CDR1 is LNHDA and CDR2 is SQIVND (reference sequence). CDR3 length: 14 residues. V lost 6 bases, J lost 0 bases, and 4 bases stayed unmatched. CDR3 sequence (DNA): TGTGCCAGTAGACGGGACAGTTCTAACTATGGCTACACCTTC. Translation: CASRRDSSNYGYTF.

This sequence joins TRBV2 and TRBJ2-3, with D possibly TRBD2 on 6 matching bases. CDR3 length equals 16 residues. Germline V gives CDR1 SNHLY, CDR2 FYNNEI. The V and J ends lost 4 bases and 0 bases respectively, with 14 bases between them. CDR3 residues: CASSAPGLPSTDTQYF. CDR3 nucleotide sequence: TGTGCCAGCAGTGCCCCGGGACTTCCTAGCACAGATACGCAGTATTTT. Combining the CDR3 with reference TRBV2 and TRBJ2-3 gives the whole variable domain EPEVTQTPSHQVTQMGQEVILRCVPISNHLYFYWYRQILGQKVEFLVSFYNNEISEKSEIFDDQFSVERPDGSNFTLKIRSTKLEDSAMYFCASSAPGLPSTDTQYFGPGTRLTVL.

The chain is built from TRBV6-1 and TRBJ2-1, with unresolved D. Germline-derived CDR1 and CDR2 are MNHNS and SASEGT. The CDR3 contains 12 residues. V lost 4 bases to trimming and J lost 3 bases, with 4 bases between them. The CDR3 loop reads CASSVNYNEQFF. CDR3 DNA: TGTGCCAGCAGTGTTAACTACAATGAGCAGTTCTTC.

The chain has TRBV25-1 and TRBJ1-5; perhaps TRBD1 as D (6 bases). Germline CDR1 is MGHDK and CDR2 is SYGVNS. V gave up 5 bases and J gave up 4 bases, with 9 bases separating them. The CDR3 covers 13 residues. The CDR3 DNA follows: TGTGCCAGCAGTAGGACAGAAAATCAGCCCCAGCATTTT. Translating it yields CASSRTENQPQHF.

V gene TRBV6-1 combines with J gene TRBJ2-5; D possibly corresponds to TRBD2 (5 bases). Germline CDR1 and CDR2: MNHNS and SASEGT. The CDR3 totals 16 residues. The V end lost 0 bases, the J end lost 10 bases, and 21 bases lay between the germline ends. For the CDR3, the DNA is TGTGCCAGCAGTGAAGCGGGAGTCCCGACAAGATTAGGCCAGTACTTC. Encoded protein: CASSEAGVPTRLGQYF.

The rearrangement links TRBV5-4 to TRBJ1-6; weak D call: TRBD1 (6 bases). Germline V gives CDR1 SGHNT, CDR2 YYREEE (reference sequence). V was clipped by 0 bases and J by 10 bases, with 14 bases between them. The CDR3 has 15 amino acids. The CDR3 nucleotides are TGTGCCAGCAGCTTGGCCACGGGGGGCTCCTCACCCCTCCACTTT. This sequence encodes CASSLATGGSSPLHF.

This sequence joins TRBV13 and TRBJ2-7; 7 bases map to TRBD1. J gave up 0 bases and V 4 bases, and 9 bases lay outside the gene matches. CDR1 and CDR2 from the germline V gene are PRHDT and FYEKMQ (reference sequence). This CDR3 is 16 amino acids long. The CDR3 region is CASSSSTGLASYEQYF. The CDR3 DNA reads TGTGCCAGCAGCTCCTCGACAGGGCTCGCCTCCTACGAGCAGTACTTC.

This clone showed up just a few times. The chain joins TRBV11-3 to TRBJ1-1; tentatively, D is TRBD1 (6 bases). Trimming stripped 2 bases from V and 1 base from J, with 8 bases between. CDR1 and CDR2 (germline): SGHNT, YENEEA. The CDR3 contains 14 residues. For the CDR3, the DNA is TGTGCCAGCAGCTTACAGGGGAAGAACACTGAAGCTTTCTTT. Amino acid sequence: CASSLQGKNTEAFF.

The rearrangement joins TRBV5-5 to TRBJ1-5, with 7 bases identical to TRBD1. This CDR3 is built from 15 residues. The junction had 12 bases not matched to a gene; V was cut back by 6 bases and J by 6 bases. Germline V lookup: CDR1 SGHKS, CDR2 YYEKEE (reference sequence). CDR3 residues: CASTPSGQGGQPQHF. DNA for the CDR3: TGTGCCAGCACCCCCTCGGGCCAGGGGGGTCAGCCCCAGCATTTT.

The chain links TRBV7-6 to TRBJ2-2, with a tentative D call TRBD2 (5 bases). The CDR3 spans 13 residues. Looked up from germline, CDR1 is SGHVS and CDR2 is FNYEAQ. V was shortened by 3 bases and J by 6 bases, with 8 bases between the two germline ends. This chain's CDR3 is CASSLPGSGELFF. Written as DNA, the CDR3 is TGTGCCAGCAGCTTGCCGGGGTCCGGGGAGCTGTTTTTT.

The CDR3 sequence: CASSLWRGEQFF. The CDR3 DNA reads as TGTGCCAGCAGTTTATGGCGGGGTGAGCAGTTCTTC. The chain is built from TRBV27 and TRBJ2-1, with D maybe TRBD2 (6 bases). This CDR3 spans 12 amino acids. Germline CDR1 and CDR2: MNHEY and SMNVEV (reference sequence). The V and J ends lost 1 base and 9 bases respectively, with 7 bases between them.